The present T cell receptor beta chain was sequenced within a study of radiotherapy plus CTLA-4 blockade in lung cancer. The table came from immunoSEQ multiplex PCR; TCRdb's copy has only in-frame clones and leaves some out. The sample lists tens of thousands of clones, around 82% occurring once. The sample here was peripheral blood, taken from a patient treated with radiotherapy plus ipilimumab. This clonotype was sampled from a human donor with non-small cell lung cancer who had stable disease on radiotherapy plus ipilimumab.

CDR3 DNA sequence: TGCGCCAGCAGCTTGGATGCGGACAGCTCCTACGAGCAGTACTTC. This translates into CASSLDADSSYEQYF. The chain is built from TRBV5-1 and TRBJ2-7, with D tentatively TRBD1 (6 bases). The CDR3 covers 15 residues. Germline V lookup: CDR1 SGHRS, CDR2 YFSETQ. The V end was cut by 0 bases, the J end by 0 bases, with 10 bases between.